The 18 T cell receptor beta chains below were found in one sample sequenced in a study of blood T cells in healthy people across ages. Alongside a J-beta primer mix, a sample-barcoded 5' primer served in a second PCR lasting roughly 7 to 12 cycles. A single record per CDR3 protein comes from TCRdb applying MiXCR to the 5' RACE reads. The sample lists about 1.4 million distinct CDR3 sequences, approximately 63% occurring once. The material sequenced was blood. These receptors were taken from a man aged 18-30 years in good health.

The CDR3: CASSLPGQVYNEQFF. In DNA form, the CDR3 reads TGTGCCAGCAGCCTCCCGGGACAGGTGTACAATGAGCAGTTCTTC. The chain recombines TRBV12-3 or TRBV12-4 with TRBJ2-1, with 8 bases aligning to TRBD1. This CDR3 contains 15 residues. V dropped 6 bases and J dropped 4; count of bases not matched to a gene: 8.

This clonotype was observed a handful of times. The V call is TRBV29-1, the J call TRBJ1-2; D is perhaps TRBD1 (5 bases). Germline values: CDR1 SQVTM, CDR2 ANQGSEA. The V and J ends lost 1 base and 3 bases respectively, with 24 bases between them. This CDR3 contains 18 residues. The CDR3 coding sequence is TGCAGCGTTGAAGCCAACCCCGGGGGGTGGGAGCAGGACTATGGCTACACCTTC. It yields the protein CSVEANPGGWEQDYGYTF.

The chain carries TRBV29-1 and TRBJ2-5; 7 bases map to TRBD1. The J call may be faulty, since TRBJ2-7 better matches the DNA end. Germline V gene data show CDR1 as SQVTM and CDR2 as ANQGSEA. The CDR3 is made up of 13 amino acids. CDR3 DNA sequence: TGCAGCGTTTGGACAGGAGCCAACTACGAGCAGTACTTC. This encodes CSVWTGANYEQYF.

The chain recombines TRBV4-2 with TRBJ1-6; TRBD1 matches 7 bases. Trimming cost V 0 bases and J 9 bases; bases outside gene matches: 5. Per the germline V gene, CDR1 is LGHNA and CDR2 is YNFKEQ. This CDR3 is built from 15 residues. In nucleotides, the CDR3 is TGTGCCAGCAGCCAAGATCCGGGACAGTTTTCACCCCTCCACTTT. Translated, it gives CASSQDPGQFSPLHF.

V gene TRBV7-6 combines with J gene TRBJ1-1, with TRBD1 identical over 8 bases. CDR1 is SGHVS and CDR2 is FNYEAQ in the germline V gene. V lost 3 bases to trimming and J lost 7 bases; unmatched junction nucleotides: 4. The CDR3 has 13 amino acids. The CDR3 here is CASSFDRGGEAFF. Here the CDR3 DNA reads TGTGCCAGCAGCTTCGACAGGGGCGGTGAAGCTTTCTTT. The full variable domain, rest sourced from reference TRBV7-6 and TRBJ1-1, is GAGVSQSPRYKVTKRGQDVALRCDPISGHVSLYWYRQALGQGPEFLTYFNYEAQQDKSGLPNDRFSAERPEGSISTLTIQRTEQRDSAMYRCASSFDRGGEAFFGQGTRLTVV.

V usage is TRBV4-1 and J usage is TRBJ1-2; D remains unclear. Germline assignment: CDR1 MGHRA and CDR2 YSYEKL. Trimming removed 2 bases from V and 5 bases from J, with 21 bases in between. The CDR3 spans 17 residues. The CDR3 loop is CASSQMFRGAKIYGYTF. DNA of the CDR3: TGCGCCAGCAGCCAAATGTTTCGGGGTGCGAAGATATATGGCTACACCTTC.

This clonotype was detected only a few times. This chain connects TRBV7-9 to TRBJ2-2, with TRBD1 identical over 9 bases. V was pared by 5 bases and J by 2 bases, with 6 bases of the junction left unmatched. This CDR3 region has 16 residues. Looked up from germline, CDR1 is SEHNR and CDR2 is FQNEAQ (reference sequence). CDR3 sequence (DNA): TGTGCCAGCAGCGGAGGACAGGGGAGAAACACCGGGGAGCTGTTTTTT. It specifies CASSGGQGRNTGELFF. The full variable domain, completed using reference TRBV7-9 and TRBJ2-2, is DTGVSQNPRHKITKRGQNVTFRCDPISEHNRLYWYRQTLGQGPEFLTYFQNEAQLEKSRLLSDRFSAERPKGSFSTLEIQRTEQGDSAMYLCASSGGQGRNTGELFFGEGSRLTVL.

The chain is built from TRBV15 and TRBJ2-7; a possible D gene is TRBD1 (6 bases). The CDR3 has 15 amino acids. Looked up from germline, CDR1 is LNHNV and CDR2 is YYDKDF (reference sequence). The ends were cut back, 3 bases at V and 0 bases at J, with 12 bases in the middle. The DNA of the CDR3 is TGTGCCACCAGCAGCGAACAGGGTAGCTCCTACGAGCAGTACTTC. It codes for CATSSEQGSSYEQYF.

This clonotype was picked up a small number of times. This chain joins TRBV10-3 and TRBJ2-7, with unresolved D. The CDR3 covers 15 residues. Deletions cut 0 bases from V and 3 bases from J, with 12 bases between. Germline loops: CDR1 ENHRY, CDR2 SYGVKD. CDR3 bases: TGTGCCATCAGTGAGTCCGTAAACTCGGACTACGAGCAGTACTTC. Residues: CAISESVNSDYEQYF.

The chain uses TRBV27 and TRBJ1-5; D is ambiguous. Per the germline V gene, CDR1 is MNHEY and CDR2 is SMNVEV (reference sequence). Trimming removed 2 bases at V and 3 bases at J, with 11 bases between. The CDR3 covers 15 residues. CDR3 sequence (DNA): TGTGCCAGCAGTTTAATACAGCCTACCAATCAGCCCCAGCATTTT. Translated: CASSLIQPTNQPQHF.

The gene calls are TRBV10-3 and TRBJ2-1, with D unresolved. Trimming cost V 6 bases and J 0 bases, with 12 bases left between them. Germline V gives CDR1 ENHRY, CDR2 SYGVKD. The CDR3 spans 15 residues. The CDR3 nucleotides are TGTGCCATCAGGAGAGACTCAAGCTCCTACAATGAGCAGTTCTTC. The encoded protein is CAIRRDSSSYNEQFF.

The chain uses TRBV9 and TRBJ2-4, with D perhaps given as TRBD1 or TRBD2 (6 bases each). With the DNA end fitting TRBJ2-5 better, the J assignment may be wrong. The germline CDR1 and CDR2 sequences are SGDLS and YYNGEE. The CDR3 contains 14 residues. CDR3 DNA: TGTGCCAGCAGCGTAGGGGGGGCAATAGAGACCCAGTACTTC. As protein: CASSVGGAIETQYF.

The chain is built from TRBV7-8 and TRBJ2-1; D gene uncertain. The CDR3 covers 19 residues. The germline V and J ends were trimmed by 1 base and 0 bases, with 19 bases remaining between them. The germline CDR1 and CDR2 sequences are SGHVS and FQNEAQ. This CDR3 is CASSLDVMSLLSSYNEQFF. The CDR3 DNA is TGTGCCAGCAGCTTAGACGTTATGAGCCTTTTGAGCTCCTACAATGAGCAGTTCTTC.

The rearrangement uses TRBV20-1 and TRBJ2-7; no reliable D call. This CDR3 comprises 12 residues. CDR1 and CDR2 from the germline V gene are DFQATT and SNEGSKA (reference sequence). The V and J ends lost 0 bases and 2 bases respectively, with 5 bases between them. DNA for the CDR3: TGCAGTGCTAGAGATCTCCCCTACGAGCAGTACTTC. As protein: CSARDLPYEQYF.

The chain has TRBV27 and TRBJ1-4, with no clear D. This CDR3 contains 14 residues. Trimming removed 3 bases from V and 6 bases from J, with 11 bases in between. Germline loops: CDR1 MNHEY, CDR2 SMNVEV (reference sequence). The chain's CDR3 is CASSLGGSYEKLFF. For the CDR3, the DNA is TGTGCCAGCAGTTTGGGCGGAAGCTATGAAAAACTGTTTTTT.

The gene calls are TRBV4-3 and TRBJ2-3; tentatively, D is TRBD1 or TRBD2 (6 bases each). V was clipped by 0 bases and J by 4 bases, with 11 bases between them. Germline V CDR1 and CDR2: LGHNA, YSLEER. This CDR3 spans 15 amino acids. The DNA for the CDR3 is TGCGCCAGCAGCCAAGAGAGGGGGGTCGCAGATACGCAGTATTTT. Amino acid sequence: CASSQERGVADTQYF.

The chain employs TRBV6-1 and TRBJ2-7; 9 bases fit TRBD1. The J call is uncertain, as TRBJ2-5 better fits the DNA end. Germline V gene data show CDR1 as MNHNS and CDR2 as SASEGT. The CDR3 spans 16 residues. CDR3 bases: TGTGCCAGCAGTGGCCCGACAGGGGGAAGAATGAAGACCCAGTACTTC. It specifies CASSGPTGGRMKTQYF.

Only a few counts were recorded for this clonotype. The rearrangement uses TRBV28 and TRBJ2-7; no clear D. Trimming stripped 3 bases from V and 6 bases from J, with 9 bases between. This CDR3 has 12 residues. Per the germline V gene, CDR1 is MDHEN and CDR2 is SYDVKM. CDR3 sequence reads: CASSFRASEQYF. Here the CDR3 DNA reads TGTGCCAGCAGTTTTAGGGCTTCCGAGCAGTACTTC.